A single sample is the source of the 13 T cell receptor beta chains below, sequenced in a study of OX40 agonist ivuxolimab in advanced cancers. Assay used: immunoSEQ multiplex PCR; TCRdb lists only in-frame clones, some missing. The repertoire holds 55,000 to 70,000 clones, with approximately 89% as singletons. Sequenced material: CD4+ or CD8+ T cells sorted from blood, taken in a trial of the OX40 agonist ivuxolimab. The receptors were sampled from an adult with an advanced solid tumor such as melanoma, head and neck, liver or kidney cancer.

The V and J genes are TRBV7-9 and TRBJ2-1; the D call may be TRBD1 or TRBD2 (5 bases each). Germline CDR1 reads SEHNR; CDR2 reads FQNEAQ (reference sequence). The CDR3 contains 15 residues. Trimming removed 6 bases from V and 2 bases from J, with 14 bases in between. The CDR3 sequence is CASRPAGGAYNEQFF. As DNA, the CDR3 is TGTGCCAGCAGACCCGCTGGGGGAGCCTACAATGAGCAGTTCTTC.

The chain links TRBV6-6 to TRBJ2-3; TRBD2 matches 8 bases. With V trimmed by 6 bases and J by 5 bases, 7 bases remained unmatched. The CDR3 runs 14 residues. CDR1 and CDR2 from the germline V gene are MNHNY and SVGAGI (reference sequence). The CDR3 here is CASRHGGARDTQYF. CDR3 in DNA: TGTGCCAGCAGACACGGGGGGGCTAGAGATACGCAGTATTTT.

The chain couples TRBV5-6 to TRBJ2-5; TRBD2 aligns across 11 bases. Germline CDR1 SGHDT, CDR2 YYEEEE. The V gene end was trimmed by 0 bases and the J gene end by 3 bases; junction bases not matched to a gene: 4. The CDR3 has 16 amino acids. The CDR3 DNA follows: TGTGCCAGCAGCTTGGTGCTTAGCGGGGGGGAAGAGACCCAGTACTTC. Translation: CASSLVLSGGEETQYF.

V usage is TRBV5-1 and J usage is TRBJ2-1; 11 nucleotides agree with TRBD2. The CDR3 spans 15 residues. J was trimmed by 4 bases and V by 4 bases; bases with no gene match: 4. CDR1 SGHRS and CDR2 YFSETQ come from the germline V gene. The DNA for the CDR3 is TGCGCCAGCAGCAAGAGACTAGCGGGGTACAATGAGCAGTTCTTC. This encodes CASSKRLAGYNEQFF.

This clone has just a few counts. This chain joins TRBV5-1 and TRBJ1-2; no definite D call. The CDR3 spans 12 residues. Germline V gene data show CDR1 as SGHRS and CDR2 as YFSETQ. V was pared by 0 bases and J by 8 bases, with 8 bases between. The CDR3 bases are TGCGCCAGCAGCTTGGATGGGAGCGGCTACACCTTC. Amino acids: CASSLDGSGYTF.

The chain combines TRBV11-2 with TRBJ1-5; D remains ambiguous. Germline loops: CDR1 SGHAT, CDR2 FQNNGV. CDR3 length equals 15 residues. V shed 5 bases and J shed 0 bases, with 11 bases lying between them. The CDR3 region is CASSRNFGSNQPQHF. CDR3 bases: TGTGCCAGCAGCCGGAACTTTGGTAGCAATCAGCCCCAGCATTTT.

The CDR3: CASSGPRQGNNEKLFF. CDR3 sequence (DNA): TGTGCCAGCAGTGGTCCGCGACAGGGGAATAATGAAAAACTGTTTTTT. V gene TRBV25-1 combines with J gene TRBJ1-4; 8 bases fit TRBD1. Germline CDR1 reads MGHDK; CDR2 reads SYGVNS. The CDR3 is 16 residues long. J was trimmed by 4 bases and V by 4 bases; bases with no gene match: 8.

The chain has TRBV6-1 and TRBJ2-3; TRBD2 matches 7 bases. The CDR3 totals 14 residues. CDR1 is MNHNS, CDR2 SASEGT, per germline. V lost 7 bases, J lost 5 bases, and 9 bases stayed unmatched. This CDR3 is CASTPWGGRDTQYF. In DNA form, the CDR3 reads TGTGCCAGCACCCCTTGGGGGGGGAGAGATACGCAGTATTTT.

The chain is built from TRBV6-1 and TRBJ2-3; tentatively, D is TRBD1 (6 bases). CDR1 is MNHNS and CDR2 is SASEGT in the germline V gene. The CDR3 is 14 residues long. Trimming removed 2 bases at V and 5 bases at J, with 11 bases between. CDR3 DNA: TGTGCCAGCAGTGAATTGGGCAGGGGAGATACGCAGTATTTT. As protein: CASSELGRGDTQYF.

This clone appeared a few times. The chain employs TRBV27 and TRBJ2-7, with no clear D. CDR3 size: 12 residues. Germline V lookup: CDR1 MNHEY, CDR2 SMNVEV (reference sequence). The V end was cut by 6 bases, the J end by 6 bases, with 12 bases between. This chain's CDR3 is CASREKGREQYF. CDR3 bases: TGTGCCAGCAGGGAAAAAGGTCGCGAGCAGTACTTC.

This clone was observed a single time. This sequence joins TRBV30 and TRBJ2-3; perhaps TRBD1 as D (5 bases). The CDR3 consists of 13 residues. Trimming removed 1 base at V and 8 bases at J, with 13 bases between. Per the germline V gene, CDR1 is GTSNPN and CDR2 is SVGIG (reference sequence). CDR3: CAWSGSGAGTQYF. In DNA, the CDR3 is TGTGCCTGGAGTGGGTCTGGGGCAGGTACGCAGTATTTT. The full variable domain, its missing parts supplied by reference TRBV30 and TRBJ2-3, is SQTIHQWPATLVQPVGSPLSLECTVEGTSNPNLYWYRQAAGRGLQLLFYSVGIGQISSEVPQNLSASRPQDRQFILSSKKLLLSDSGFYLCAWSGSGAGTQYFGPGTRLTVL.

This clone was detected once. The chain employs TRBV7-9 and TRBJ1-4; 7 nucleotides match TRBD1. Germline V lookup: CDR1 SEHNR, CDR2 FQNEAQ (reference sequence). The CDR3 runs 16 residues. V shed 5 bases and J 0 bases; nucleotides not matched to a gene: 6. The CDR3 DNA follows: TGTGCCAGCAGCCCCCGACAGGGAGCAACTAATGAAAAACTGTTTTTT. It translates to CASSPRQGATNEKLFF.

The V gene is TRBV7-2, the J gene TRBJ2-1; D may be TRBD2 (7 bases). Germline V lookup: CDR1 SGHTA, CDR2 FQGNSA. This CDR3 has 15 amino acids. V lost 5 bases to trimming and J lost 3 bases, with 14 bases between them. CDR3 DNA: TGTGCCAGCAGCCCCGGGGGAGGGGGCTACAATGAGCAGTTCTTC. Residues: CASSPGGGGYNEQFF. The full variable domain, in which reference TRBV7-2 and TRBJ2-1 provide the parts outside the CDR3, is GAGVSQSPSNKVTEKGKDVELRCDPISGHTALYWYRQSLGQGLEFLIYFQGNSAPDKSGLPSDRFSAERTGGSVSTLTIQRTQQEDSAVYLCASSPGGGGYNEQFFGPGTRLTVL.